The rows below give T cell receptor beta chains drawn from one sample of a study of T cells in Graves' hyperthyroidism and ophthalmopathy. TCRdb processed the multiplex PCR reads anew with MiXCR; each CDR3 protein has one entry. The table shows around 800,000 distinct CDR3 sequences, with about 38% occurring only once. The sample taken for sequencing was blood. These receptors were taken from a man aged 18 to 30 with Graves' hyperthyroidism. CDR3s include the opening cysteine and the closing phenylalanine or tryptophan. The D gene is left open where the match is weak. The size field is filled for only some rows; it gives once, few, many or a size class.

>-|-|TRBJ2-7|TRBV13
TGTGCCAGCAGCCCCCCGGGGGAGTCCTACGAGCAGTACTTC
CASSPPGESYEQYF
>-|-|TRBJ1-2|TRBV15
TGTGCCACCAGCAAGACTAACTATGGTCACACCTTC
CATSKTNYGHTF
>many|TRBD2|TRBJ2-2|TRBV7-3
TGTGCCAGCAGCTTAACGGCGGGGGGGACCACCGGGGAGCTGTTTTTT
CASSLTAGGTTGELFF
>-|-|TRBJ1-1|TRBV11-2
TGTGCCAGCAGCTTAGGGGGTAGGGCTCTCTTT
CASSLGGRALF
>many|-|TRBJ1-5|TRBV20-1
TGCAGTGCTAGAGAAGACGAGCGTCATCAGCCCCAGCATTTT
CSAREDERHQPQHF
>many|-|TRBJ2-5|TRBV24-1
TGTGCCACCAGTGATTCAGGGGCAAGGAGGGGATCAGAGACCCAGTACTTC
CATSDSGARRGSETQYF
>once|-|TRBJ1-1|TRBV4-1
TGCGCCAGCAGCCAAGAAGGCGGGGGGCCGAACACTGAAGCTTTCTTT
CASSQEGGGPNTEAFF
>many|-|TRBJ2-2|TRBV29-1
TGCAGCGTTAGTATAACGGACACCGGGGAGCTGTTTTTT
CSVSITDTGELFF
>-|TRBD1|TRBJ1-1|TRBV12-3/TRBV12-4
TGTGCCAGCAGTTCCGAAGGGGGCGCATTCGCTGAAGCTTTCTTT
CASSSEGGAFAEAFF
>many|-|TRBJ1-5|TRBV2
TGTGCCAGCAGTGAAGGGTCTTTTAGCAATCAGCCCCAGCATTTT
CASSEGSFSNQPQHF
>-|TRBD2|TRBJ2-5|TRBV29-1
TGCAACGTTCTAGCGGGGGAAGAGACCCAGTACTTC
CNVLAGEETQYF
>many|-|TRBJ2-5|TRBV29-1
TGCAGCGGGGGCCTGACTAGTAATTGGGAGACCCAGTACTTC
CSGGLTSNWETQYF
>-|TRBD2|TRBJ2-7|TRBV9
TGTGCCAGCAGCCAAGAAGCCCCTCCGGGACTAGGCTACGAGCAGTACTTC
CASSQEAPPGLGYEQYF
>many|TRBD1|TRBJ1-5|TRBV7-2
TGTGCCAGCAGCTCGGGGACAGGGATGCGGCAGCCCCAGCATTTT
CASSSGTGMRQPQHF
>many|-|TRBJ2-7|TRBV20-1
TGCAGTGCTAGCAGGGCAGGCGAGCAGTACTTC
CSASRAGEQYF
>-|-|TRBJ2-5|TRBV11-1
TGTGCCAGCAGCCGTCAGGCGGGGACAGTCCAAGAGACCCAGTACTTC
CASSRQAGTVQETQYF
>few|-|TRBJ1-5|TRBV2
TGTGCCAGCAGAGGGGCAGGGATTTATCAGCCCCAGCATTTT
CASRGAGIYQPQHF
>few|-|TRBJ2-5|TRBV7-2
TGTGCCAGCAGCCCCTCCGCGGGATTAGAGACCCAGTACTTC
CASSPSAGLETQYF
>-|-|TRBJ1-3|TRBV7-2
TGTGCCAGCAGCTCCCCCCCGGAACGGCGCTCTGGAAACACCATATATTTT
CASSSPPERRSGNTIYF
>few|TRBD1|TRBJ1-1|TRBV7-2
TGTGCCAGCGGCCCGGACAGGCAAGCTTTCTTT
CASGPDRQAFF
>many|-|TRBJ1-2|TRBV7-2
TGTGCCAGCAGCCCGGTCGGGCGCGACTATGGCTACACCTTC
CASSPVGRDYGYTF
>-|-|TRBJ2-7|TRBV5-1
TGCGCCAGCAGCTTGGCGGAAAGCTACGAGAAGTACTTC
CASSLAESYEKYF
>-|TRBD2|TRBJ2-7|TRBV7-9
TGTGCCTGGAGTGAGGCTAGCGGGTACTACGAGCAGTACTTC
CAWSEASGYYEQYF
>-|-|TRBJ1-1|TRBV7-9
TGTGCCAGCTGCTTAGAGTCTGTGAACACTGAAGCTTTCTTT
CASCLESVNTEAFF
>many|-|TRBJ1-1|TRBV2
TGTGCCAGCACATCACAGCCCTTGAACACTGAAGCTTTCTTT
CASTSQPLNTEAFF
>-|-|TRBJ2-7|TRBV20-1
TGCAGTGCTATCTGGACGGATTCCTACGAGCAGTACTTC
CSAIWTDSYEQYF
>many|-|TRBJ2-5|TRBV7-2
TGTGCCAGCAGCCGGGCGGTAGGCACGGAGACCCAGTACTTC
CASSRAVGTETQYF
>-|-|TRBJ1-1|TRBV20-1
TGCAGTGCTAGTCACACCCCGGACGGGAACACTGAAGCTTTCTTT
CSASHTPDGNTEAFF
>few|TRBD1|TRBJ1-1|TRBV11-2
TGTGCCAGCAGCTTAACCCGACAGGGGGCGGCTGAAGCTTTCTTT
CASSLTRQGAAEAFF
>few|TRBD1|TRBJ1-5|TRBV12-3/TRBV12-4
TGTGCCAGCAGGAGGGACAGGGCCCGACTGGACAGCAATCAGCCCCAGCATTTT
CASRRDRARLDSNQPQHF
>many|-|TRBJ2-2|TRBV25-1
TGTGCCAGCAGTGCCAGCGACCTCACCGGGGAGCTGTTTTTT
CASSASDLTGELFF
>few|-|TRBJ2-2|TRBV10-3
TGTGCCACCAATACTAGGACCGGGGAGCTGTTTTTT
CATNTRTGELFF
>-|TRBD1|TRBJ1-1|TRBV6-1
TGTGCCAGCAGAGCCCCACAGGGGGTGGCTTTCTTT
CASRAPQGVAFF
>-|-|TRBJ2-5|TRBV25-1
TGTGCACCAACTATACAAGAGACCCAGTACTTC
CAPTIQETQYF
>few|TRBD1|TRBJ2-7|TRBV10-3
TGTGCCATCAGCCCGACGACAGGGTCCTACGAGCAGTACTTC
CAISPTTGSYEQYF
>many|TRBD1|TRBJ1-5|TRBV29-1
TGCAGCGCCAATACAGGGGGCGGCAATCAGCCCCAGCATTTT
CSANTGGGNQPQHF
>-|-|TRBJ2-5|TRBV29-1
TGCAGCACTCTGGGCGGGGAAGAGACCCAGTACTTC
CSTLGGEETQYF
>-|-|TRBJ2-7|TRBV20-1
TGCAGTGCCCACCCACCATCGGGCGGGGCCACCTACGAGCAGTACTTC
CSAHPPSGGATYEQYF
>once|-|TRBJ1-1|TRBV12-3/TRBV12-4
TGTGCCAGCAGTTTAGGCTGGGACAACGAAGCTTTCTTT
CASSLGWDNEAFF
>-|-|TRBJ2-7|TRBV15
TGTGCCACCAGCAGAGGGGTGGGTCACGAGCAGTACTTC
CATSRGVGHEQYF
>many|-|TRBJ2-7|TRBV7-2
TGTGCCACCCAGAAGGACAGCTACGAGCAGTACTTC
CATQKDSYEQYF
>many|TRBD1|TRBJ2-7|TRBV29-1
TGCAGCGTCGACAGGGACCACGAGCAGTACTTC
CSVDRDHEQYF
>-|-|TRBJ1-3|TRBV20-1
TGCAGTGCCATCCCCCAGAGCTCTGGAAACACCATATATTTT
CSAIPQSSGNTIYF
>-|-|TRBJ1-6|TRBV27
TGTGCCAGCAGTTTCGTAACCGCTTCACCCCTCCACTTT
CASSFVTASPLHF
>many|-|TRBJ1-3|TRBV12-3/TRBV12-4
TGTGCCAGCAGCTTTTCAGGGTCTGGAAACACCATATATTTT
CASSFSGSGNTIYF
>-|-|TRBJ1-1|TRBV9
TGTGCCAGCAGTTTAGCTAACAACACTGAAGCTTTCTTT
CASSLANNTEAFF
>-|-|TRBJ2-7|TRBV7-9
TGTGCCAGCAGCTTGTTAAGCGAATCCTACGAGCAGTACTTC
CASSLLSESYEQYF
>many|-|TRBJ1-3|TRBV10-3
TGTGCCATCAAGGGGGGAGGCGGAAACACCATATATTTT
CAIKGGGGNTIYF
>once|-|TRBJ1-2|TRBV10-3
TGTGCCATCAGTGCGCAATACACCTTC
CAISAQYTF
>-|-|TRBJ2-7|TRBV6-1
TGTGCCAGCAGTGAACGGGCAATCGTGAGCTACGAGCAGTACTTC
CASSERAIVSYEQYF
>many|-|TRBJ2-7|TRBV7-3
TGTGCCAGCAGCTACTCCCCGGCTTACTTC
CASSYSPAYF
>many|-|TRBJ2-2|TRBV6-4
TGTGCCAGCAGTGACGGGGCCACCGGGGAGCTGTTTTTT
CASSDGATGELFF
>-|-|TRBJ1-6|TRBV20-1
TGCAGTGCGATGAAAGAGGGATCCTATAATTCACCCCTCCACTTT
CSAMKEGSYNSPLHF
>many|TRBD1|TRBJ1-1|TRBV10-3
TGTGCCACCACCTATACTCGCACAGGGGATGAAGCTTTCTTT
CATTYTRTGDEAFF
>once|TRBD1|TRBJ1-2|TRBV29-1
TGCAGCGTTATACCGGGACAGGGGAGTGGCTACACCTTC
CSVIPGQGSGYTF
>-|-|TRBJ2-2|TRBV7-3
TGTGCCAGCAGCGACATAGGGTTCGGGGAGCTGTTTTTT
CASSDIGFGELFF
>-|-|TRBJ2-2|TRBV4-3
TGCGCCAGCAGCCGAATGGAGGGAGGCACCGGGGAGCTGTTTTTT
CASSRMEGGTGELFF
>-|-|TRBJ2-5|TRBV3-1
TGTGCCAGCAGCCAAGATGTCGGCGGAGAGACCCAGTACTTC
CASSQDVGGETQYF
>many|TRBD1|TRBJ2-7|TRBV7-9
TGTGCCAGCAGCCCCGACAGGGCACCATACGAGCAGTACTTC
CASSPDRAPYEQYF
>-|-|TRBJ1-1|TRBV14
TGTGCCAGCAGCCCCATCGGAGCACTGAATGAAGCTTTCTTT
CASSPIGALNEAFF